What follows are 27 T cell receptor beta chains derived from one specimen sequenced in a study of PD-1 blockade in classical Hodgkin lymphoma. Brentuximab vedotin exposure varied among the patients, all of whom had relapsed after autologous stem cell transplantation. Libraries were prepared by immunoSEQ multiplex PCR; TCRdb keeps only in-frame clonotypes and omits some of them. Here the sample spans 30,000 to 45,000 clones, about 87% being singletons. Sample: peripheral blood mononuclear cells (PBMCs), taken at baseline. These receptors all stem from a human donor with classical Hodgkin lymphoma.

This rearrangement joins TRBV6-5 to TRBJ1-1, with D uncertain. Per the germline V gene, CDR1 is MNHEY and CDR2 is SVGAGI. The CDR3 is 15 amino acids. Trimming cost V 0 bases and J 1 base, with 9 bases left between them. The CDR3 here is CASSYSWSSNTEAFF. The CDR3 region has the DNA TGTGCCAGCAGTTACTCCTGGTCTTCGAACACTGAAGCTTTCTTT.

A few counts support this clone. V gene TRBV7-3 combines with J gene TRBJ2-4; no firm D call. This CDR3 region has 10 residues. Between the trimmed V and J ends, which lost 9 bases and 10 bases, there was a span of 10 bases. Germline CDR1 is SGHTA and CDR2 is FQGTGA. CDR3 in amino acids: CASGDRIQYF. In DNA, the CDR3 is TGTGCCAGTGGGGATCGGATTCAGTACTTC.

The chain recombines TRBV6-1 with TRBJ1-1, with 9 bases that match TRBD1. J lost 1 base, V lost 3 bases, and 9 bases had no gene match. The germline gives CDR1 MNHNS, CDR2 SASEGT. This CDR3 has 17 amino acids. The CDR3 spells CASSDPGTGFPNTEAFF. As DNA, the CDR3 is TGTGCCAGCAGTGATCCCGGGACAGGGTTTCCGAACACTGAAGCTTTCTTT.

This clone occurred once. The chain joins TRBV6-6 to TRBJ1-5; D unresolved. The CDR3 length is 15 residues. The germline V gene has CDR1 MNHNY and CDR2 SVGAGI (reference sequence). V lost 2 bases, J lost 4 bases, and 12 bases lay in between. CDR3 nucleotide sequence: TGTGCCAGCAGTTACAGTCCCACCGGGAATCAGCCCCAGCATTTT. This sequence encodes CASSYSPTGNQPQHF.

The V and J genes are TRBV9 and TRBJ2-3; 8 bases match TRBD1. CDR1 is SGDLS and CDR2 is YYNGEE in the germline V gene. With 3 bases clipped from V and 2 bases from J, the junction kept 8 bases outside the gene matches. The CDR3 contains 16 residues. The CDR3 loop reads CASSDAGTGITDTQYF. CDR3 sequence (DNA): TGTGCCAGCAGCGATGCCGGGACAGGAATCACAGATACGCAGTATTTT.

The CDR3 bases are TGTGCCAGTAGTACCCCCGGGACTGCCAGGGGGCCCCAGCATTTT. Its protein is CASSTPGTARGPQHF. The chain recombines TRBV19 with TRBJ1-5, with D perhaps TRBD1 (6 bases). This CDR3 contains 15 residues. The V and J ends lost 4 bases and 9 bases respectively, with 19 bases between them. CDR1 and CDR2 (germline): LNHDA, SQIVND (reference sequence).

The chain joins TRBV2 to TRBJ2-7, with D tentatively TRBD2 (6 bases). Germline lookup yields CDR1 SNHLY and CDR2 FYNNEI. The CDR3 runs 14 residues. V lost 5 bases, J lost 2 bases, and 13 bases lay in between. The DNA of the CDR3 is TGTGCCAGCAGTCGGGCGACGGGGGCCTACGAGCAGTACTTC. Its protein product is CASSRATGAYEQYF.

V gene TRBV7-2 combines with J gene TRBJ2-2, with no clear D. Per germline, CDR1 SGHTA and CDR2 FQGNSA. The CDR3 contains 16 residues. V lost 1 base and J lost 0, with 9 bases in between. The DNA of the CDR3 is TGTGCCAGCAGCTTAGTCCCAGCAGCGAACACCGGGGAGCTGTTTTTT. This gives the protein CASSLVPAANTGELFF.

The chain has TRBV28 and TRBJ2-3; D not resolved. Trimming took 10 bases from V and 7 from J, leaving 12 bases between them. This CDR3 has 11 amino acids. Germline V lookup: CDR1 MDHEN, CDR2 SYDVKM. In DNA form, the CDR3 reads TGTGCCACCAAAGGCGGATATACGCAGTATTTT. Translated: CATKGGYTQYF. Supplemented by reference TRBV28 and TRBJ2-3, the full variable domain reads DVKVTQSSRYLVKRTGEKVFLECVQDMDHENMFWYRQDPGLGLRLIYFSYDVKMKEKGDIPEGYSVSREKKERFSLILESASTNQTSMYLCATKGGYTQYFGPGTRLTVL.

Worth noting for this clone: The junction does not match germline at one end; this may be a read error. This chain uses TRBV6-5 with TRBJ1-4; 9 bases align to TRBD1. This CDR3 spans 14 amino acids. Germline V gives CDR1 MNHEY, CDR2 SVGAGI. The CDR3 spells CASTYRGRTRKTVF. In DNA form, the CDR3 reads TGTGCCAGCACCTACAGGGGGCGCACTCGAAAAACTGTTTTT.

This rearrangement joins TRBV19 to TRBJ1-1; the match to TRBD1 covers 7 bases. Per germline, CDR1 LNHDA and CDR2 SQIVND (reference sequence). Trimming at V came to 7 bases and at J to 7 bases, leaving 9 bases not matched to a gene. The CDR3 runs 13 residues. The CDR3 sequence is CASIQPTGLEAFF. The CDR3 nucleotides are TGTGCCAGTATACAGCCGACAGGGCTTGAAGCTTTCTTT.

In nucleotides, the CDR3 is TGTGCCAGCAGCTTCGGGACTAGTTGGTCCTACGAGCAGTACTTC. Translated: CASSFGTSWSYEQYF. The rearrangement uses TRBV7-2 and TRBJ2-7, with 8 bases aligning to TRBD2. CDR1 is SGHTA, CDR2 FQGNSA, per germline. With 3 bases clipped from V and 1 base from J, the junction kept 5 bases outside the gene matches. The CDR3 covers 15 residues. Full variable domain (rest looked up from reference TRBV7-2 and TRBJ2-7): GAGVSQSPSNKVTEKGKDVELRCDPISGHTALYWYRQSLGQGLEFLIYFQGNSAPDKSGLPSDRFSAERTGGSVSTLTIQRTQQEDSAVYLCASSFGTSWSYEQYFGPGTRLTVT.

This chain uses TRBV18 with TRBJ1-5; D is unclear. Germline V CDR1 and CDR2: KGHSH, LQKENI. V was shortened by 6 bases and J by 0 bases, with 12 bases between the two germline ends. The CDR3 has 15 amino acids. CDR3 DNA: TGTGCCAGCTCCCCAGTAGCGCATAGCAATCAGCCCCAGCATTTT. Translating it yields CASSPVAHSNQPQHF.

The rearrangement uses TRBV28 and TRBJ1-6, with D hard to call. The CDR3 has 12 amino acids. Germline loops: CDR1 MDHEN, CDR2 SYDVKM. Trimming took 7 bases from V and 7 from J, leaving 8 bases between them. The CDR3 nucleotides read TGTGCCAGCACCCTCGCAAATTCACCCCTCCACTTT. This translates into CASTLANSPLHF.

This clone was counted a single time. The V gene is TRBV7-3, the J gene TRBJ2-6; D could derive from TRBD1 or TRBD2 (5 bases each). Germline V lookup: CDR1 SGHTA, CDR2 FQGTGA. V was pared by 4 bases and J by 16 bases, with 14 bases between. The CDR3 totals 12 residues. The CDR3 sequence: CASSSGTRLLTF. DNA for the CDR3: TGTGCCAGCAGCTCCGGGACCAGGTTACTGACTTTC.

The chain employs TRBV25-1 and TRBJ1-6; a possible D gene is TRBD1 (5 bases). Germline V gives CDR1 MGHDK, CDR2 SYGVNS. V lost 1 base and J 5 bases, leaving 9 bases between the germline ends. This CDR3 has 15 amino acids. The CDR3 bases are TGTGCCAGCAGTGAATTGGCAGGGCATAATTCACCCCTCCACTTT. Translating it yields CASSELAGHNSPLHF. Full variable domain (remainder filled in from reference TRBV25-1 and TRBJ1-6): EADIYQTPRYLVIGTGKKITLECSQTMGHDKMYWYQQDPGMELHLIHYSYGVNSTEKGDLSSESTVSRIRTEHFPLTLESARPSHTSQYLCASSELAGHNSPLHFGNGTRLTVT.

This chain connects TRBV10-3 to TRBJ2-7; D may be TRBD1 (5 bases). This CDR3 region has 13 residues. Per germline, CDR1 ENHRY and CDR2 SYGVKD. V was cut by 0 bases and J by 9 bases, with 12 bases left in between. The CDR3 nucleotides read TGTGCCATCAGTGAGTCCCAGGGCCACGGGCAGTACTTC. Protein: CAISESQGHGQYF.

This clone was seen once. The genes are TRBV19 and TRBJ2-5, with D possibly matching TRBD1 (5 bases). Germline CDR1 and CDR2: LNHDA and SQIVND (reference sequence). Between the trimmed V and J ends, which lost 3 bases and 2 bases, there was a span of 13 bases. This CDR3 comprises 15 residues. The DNA of the CDR3 is TGTGCCAGTAGTATGCAGGGTGCCTTACAAGAGACCCAGTACTTC. As protein: CASSMQGALQETQYF.

CDR3 coding DNA: TGTGCCAGTAGTACCCGACAGGGGGCTTGGGATGGCTACACCTTC. Its translation is CASSTRQGAWDGYTF. The chain links TRBV19 to TRBJ1-2; 10 nucleotides align to TRBD1. This CDR3 contains 15 residues. Germline CDR1 reads LNHDA; CDR2 reads SQIVND (reference sequence). J lost 6 bases, V lost 4 bases, and 8 bases had no gene match.

The V and J genes are TRBV4-2 and TRBJ2-1, with 7 bases matching TRBD1. This CDR3 is built from 18 residues. Germline V gives CDR1 LGHNA, CDR2 YNFKEQ. V shed 4 bases, J shed 0 bases, and the junction held 12 bases outside the gene matches. CDR3: CASSPPAIQGSSYNEQFF. Here the CDR3 DNA reads TGTGCCAGCAGCCCCCCGGCAATACAGGGGAGCTCCTACAATGAGCAGTTCTTC.

This clone was seen a handful of times. The chain links TRBV2 to TRBJ2-5; TRBD2 matches 7 bases. Germline V gene data show CDR1 as SNHLY and CDR2 as FYNNEI. Trimming cost V 3 bases and J 5 bases; bases outside gene matches: 3. This CDR3 has 13 residues. This CDR3 is CASSDDSGETQYF. CDR3 sequence (DNA): TGTGCCAGCAGTGATGATAGCGGGGAGACCCAGTACTTC.

CDR3 in DNA: TGTGCCAGCGGGACAGGGGGCATGTATGAAAAACTGTTTTTT. It is translated as CASGTGGMYEKLFF. This chain links TRBV6-5 with TRBJ1-4; 12 bases map to TRBD1. Losses at the gene ends were 8 bases for V and 6 bases for J; bases not matched to a gene: 4. This CDR3 has 14 amino acids. Germline assignment: CDR1 MNHEY and CDR2 SVGAGI.

This clone has just one count. The J gene is TRBJ1-3, the V gene TRBV6-1, with 9 nucleotides matching TRBD1. The CDR3 totals 15 residues. Germline CDR1 reads MNHNS; CDR2 reads SASEGT. Trimming removed 6 bases from V and 2 bases from J; junction bases left unmatched: 5. CDR3 nucleotide sequence: TGTGCCAGCAGAGGGACAGGGAACGCTGGAAACACCATATATTTT. Protein sequence: CASRGTGNAGNTIYF.

The J gene is TRBJ2-7, the V gene TRBV7-2; D is unresolved. Trimming pared 1 base from V and 7 bases from J, leaving 8 bases between. This CDR3 is 12 amino acids long. CDR1 and CDR2 (germline): SGHTA, FQGNSA. The CDR3 region is CASSLEVGEQYF. CDR3 nucleotide sequence: TGTGCCAGCAGCTTAGAAGTGGGGGAGCAGTACTTC.

The rearrangement uses TRBV6-6 and TRBJ2-2; D is uncertain. Trimming cost V 7 bases and J 4 bases, with 7 bases left between them. Germline V gene data show CDR1 as MNHNY and CDR2 as SVGAGI (reference sequence). The CDR3 totals 12 residues. The CDR3 region has the DNA TGTGCCAGCAAGATTGGCACCGGGGAGCTGTTTTTT. Protein: CASKIGTGELFF.

The chain uses TRBV10-3 and TRBJ1-2, with D maybe TRBD1 (5 bases). The V end lost 4 bases, the J end lost 2 bases, and 5 bases lay between the germline ends. The CDR3 is 12 residues long. The germline gives CDR1 ENHRY, CDR2 SYGVKD. CDR3 DNA: TGTGCCATCAGTGCAGGGAACTATGGCTACACCTTC. The encoded protein is CAISAGNYGYTF.

The CDR3 reads CASSRRTSGGPNEQFF. CDR3 sequence (DNA): TGTGCCAGCAGCAGACGGACTAGCGGGGGGCCAAATGAGCAGTTCTTC. The gene calls are TRBV9 and TRBJ2-1; the match to TRBD2 covers 14 bases. Trimming removed 4 bases from V and 7 bases from J; junction bases left unmatched: 7. Germline V gives CDR1 SGDLS, CDR2 YYNGEE. The CDR3 runs to 16 residues.